One and the same sample provided the 32 T cell receptor beta chains below, sequenced in a study of early T cells in non-severe SARS-CoV-2 infection. TCRdb reprocessed the 5' RACE reads with MiXCR, giving one entry per CDR3 protein. Among 99,000 or so distinct CDR3 sequences listed, over 15% were seen once. Material for sequencing was whole blood. The receptor source for this set is an adult who was a healthcare worker with PCR-confirmed SARS-CoV-2 infection or an uninfected control (not recorded which).

The chain has TRBV21-1 and TRBJ1-3; the D call of TRBD1 is as the table states it, not checked on the DNA. TRBV21-1 is designated a pseudogene. CDR3 length: 17 amino acids. The CDR3 protein is CASSETRQGCSGNTIYF. In DNA form, the CDR3 reads TGTGCCAGCAGCGAGACCCGACAGGGTTGCTCTGGAAACACCATATATTTT.

This clonotype was seen a handful of times. Here the CDR3 DNA reads TGTGCCAGCAGTCAATGGGACTACGTAATCGAGCAGTACTTC. It is translated as CASSQWDYVIEQYF. The chain employs TRBV28 and TRBJ2-7; 7 bases agree with TRBD2. The CDR3 has 14 amino acids. Germline loops: CDR1 MDHEN, CDR2 SYDVKM. The V gene end was trimmed by 5 bases and the J gene end by 6 bases; junction bases not matched to a gene: 10.

The sample holds many counts of this clonotype. This sequence joins TRBV10-3 and TRBJ2-1; D might be TRBD2 (5 bases). Germline loops: CDR1 ENHRY, CDR2 SYGVKD. The CDR3 totals 13 residues. The V end was cut by 9 bases, the J end by 0 bases, with 9 bases between. This CDR3 reads CAIAASSYNEQFF. The CDR3 coding sequence is TGTGCCATAGCGGCGAGCTCCTACAATGAGCAGTTCTTC.

The genes are TRBV3-1 and TRBJ2-1; 7 bases agree with TRBD1. Germline-derived CDR1 and CDR2 are LGHDT and YNNKEL (reference sequence). The CDR3 totals 15 residues. V shed 4 bases and J 5 bases; nucleotides not matched to a gene: 8. Here the CDR3 DNA reads TGTGCCAGCAGCCGGACGACAGGGAAACACAATGAGCAGTTCTTC. Its protein is CASSRTTGKHNEQFF.

This chain connects TRBV5-1 to TRBJ2-4; D is unclear. Trimming took 1 base from V and 5 from J, leaving 7 bases between them. Germline V gene data show CDR1 as SGHRS and CDR2 as YFSETQ. The CDR3 is made up of 13 amino acids. The DNA for the CDR3 is TGCGCCAGCAGCTTGATGGCAGAAAACATTCAGTACTTC. Protein product: CASSLMAENIQYF.

V is TRBV5-4 and J is TRBJ2-1; 7 positions agree with TRBD2. With 3 bases clipped from V and 4 bases from J, the junction kept 7 bases outside the gene matches. Germline V gene lookup returns CDR1 SGHNT and CDR2 YYREEE (reference sequence). There are 15 residues in the CDR3. CDR3 residues: CASSWGTGGYNEQFF. In DNA form, the CDR3 reads TGTGCCAGCAGCTGGGGAACGGGGGGATACAATGAGCAGTTCTTC.

J is TRBJ1-5 and V is TRBV5-1, with 8 bases identical to TRBD1. Germline CDR1 reads SGHRS; CDR2 reads YFSETQ. Trimming took 2 bases from V and 4 from J; bases not matched to a gene: 5. The CDR3 loop spans 15 amino acids. In DNA, the CDR3 is TGCGCCAGCAGCTTAGACAGGGGCAGGAATCAGCCCCAGCATTTT. Protein sequence: CASSLDRGRNQPQHF.

This sequence joins TRBV2 and TRBJ2-4, with D perhaps assigned TRBD1 or TRBD2 (6 bases each). The CDR3 length is 15 residues. The germline gives CDR1 SNHLY, CDR2 FYNNEI. V shed 7 bases and J shed 2 bases, with 15 bases lying between them. The DNA of the CDR3 is TGTGCCAGCATTGCGGTAGGGGGGCCCAAAAACATTCAGTACTTC. Amino acid sequence: CASIAVGGPKNIQYF.

Here the CDR3 DNA reads TGCAGCGTTCGTCCGGGACAGTCCTCCTACGAGCAGTACTTC. It codes for CSVRPGQSSYEQYF. V and J are TRBV29-1 and TRBJ2-7; 7 bases match TRBD1. Germline V CDR1 and CDR2: SQVTM, ANQGSEA. V was clipped by 5 bases and J by 0 bases; unmatched bases: 7. CDR3 length equals 14 residues.

The J gene is TRBJ2-7, the V gene TRBV29-1, with 10 bases identical to TRBD2. CDR1 SQVTM and CDR2 ANQGSEA come from the germline V gene. The J segment lost 5 bases and the V segment lost 3 bases, leaving 7 bases of the junction unmatched. This CDR3 comprises 14 residues. CDR3 bases: TGCAGCGTTGAGGTGGGCCTAGCGGGAGACGAGCAGTACTTC. As protein: CSVEVGLAGDEQYF.

This clonotype was picked up a small number of times. The genes are TRBV7-2 and TRBJ2-7; unclear D gene. The CDR3 sequence is 15 residues long. The germline V gene has CDR1 SGHTA and CDR2 FQGNSA. V shed 7 bases and J shed 4 bases, with 20 bases lying between them. The CDR3 spells CASTSPDIGFYEQYF. The DNA of the CDR3 is TGTGCCAGCACTTCACCGGATATCGGTTTTTACGAGCAGTACTTC.

This clonotype has more than one count but fewer than ten. J is TRBJ2-2 and V is TRBV2; the match to TRBD1 covers 10 bases. The CDR3 consists of 14 residues. With 7 bases clipped from V and 4 bases from J, the junction kept 3 bases outside the gene matches. The germline V gene has CDR1 SNHLY and CDR2 FYNNEI. CDR3 in amino acids: CASTRTGGTGELFF. The CDR3 coding sequence is TGTGCCAGCACGCGGACAGGGGGCACCGGGGAGCTGTTTTTT.

This clonotype was seen a handful of times. V is TRBV4-3 and J is TRBJ1-3; no definite D call. With 4 bases removed from V and 0 bases from J, the gap between germline ends came to 10 bases. CDR1 and CDR2 (germline): LGHNA, YSLEER. The CDR3 is made up of 15 amino acids. The CDR3 DNA follows: TGCGCCAGCAGCCGCAGCTTGTCCTCTGGAAACACCATATATTTT. It is translated as CASSRSLSSGNTIYF.

There are a few counts of this clonotype. The chain recombines TRBV10-2 with TRBJ2-1; maybe TRBD1 (6 bases). CDR1 and CDR2 from the germline V gene are WSHSY and SAAADI. V lost 3 bases and J 8 bases, leaving 11 bases between the germline ends. The CDR3 length is 13 residues. Written as DNA, the CDR3 is TGCGCCAGCAGTGACCCAGGGGTCGATGAGCAGTTCTTC. Encoded protein: CASSDPGVDEQFF.

This clonotype has more than one count but fewer than ten. This chain uses TRBV11-2 with TRBJ1-2; D gene unclear. The CDR3 is 12 amino acids. Trimming removed 4 bases from V and 8 bases from J, with 11 bases in between. From germline, CDR1 is SGHAT and CDR2 FQNNGV. The CDR3 is CASSSDRRGYTF. Written as DNA, the CDR3 is TGTGCCAGCAGCTCTGACCGGAGGGGCTACACCTTC.

The J gene is TRBJ1-1, the V gene TRBV7-9; D uncertain. Germline lookup yields CDR1 SEHNR and CDR2 FQNEAQ (reference sequence). The CDR3 runs to 13 residues. V dropped 7 bases and J dropped 1 base, with 10 bases sitting between them. In DNA form, the CDR3 reads TGTGCCAGCACTACCACGGGGAACACTGAAGCTTTCTTT. The encoded protein is CASTTTGNTEAFF. The whole variable domain, remainder taken from reference TRBV7-9 and TRBJ1-1, is DTGVSQNPRHKITKRGQNVTFRCDPISEHNRLYWYRQTLGQGPEFLTYFQNEAQLEKSRLLSDRFSAERPKGSFSTLEIQRTEQGDSAMYLCASTTTGNTEAFFGQGTRLTVV.

This rearrangement joins TRBV9 to TRBJ1-4; 10 bases line up with TRBD1. CDR3 length: 15 residues. Germline V gives CDR1 SGDLS, CDR2 YYNGEE. The J segment lost 5 bases and the V segment lost 0 bases, leaving 1 base of the junction unmatched. The CDR3 nucleotides are TGTGCCAGCAGCGTAGAGGACAGGGGGAATGAAAAACTGTTTTTT. Translation: CASSVEDRGNEKLFF.

CDR3 bases: TGTGCCAGCACACGCACAGACAGGAACACTGAAGCTTTCTTT. Protein product: CASTRTDRNTEAFF. This rearrangement joins TRBV19 to TRBJ1-1, with D perhaps matching TRBD1 (5 bases). Looked up from germline, CDR1 is LNHDA and CDR2 is SQIVND (reference sequence). Trimming stripped 9 bases from V and 1 base from J, with 15 bases between. The CDR3 runs 14 residues.

This clonotype was picked up a small number of times. J is TRBJ1-1 and V is TRBV4-3; 10 bases map to TRBD1. Unmatched junction bases numbered 4, after V lost 3 bases and J lost 3 bases. Germline V gene data show CDR1 as LGHNA and CDR2 as YSLEER. The CDR3 loop spans 15 amino acids. The CDR3 sequence is CASSHRDRGDTEAFF. The CDR3, as DNA: TGCGCCAGCAGCCACCGGGACAGGGGAGACACTGAAGCTTTCTTT.

This clonotype was recorded a few times. This chain links TRBV7-9 with TRBJ2-5; D possibly corresponds to TRBD1 (5 bases). Trimming cost V 2 bases and J 3 bases, with 7 bases left between them. The CDR3 has 13 amino acids. Germline-derived CDR1 and CDR2 are SEHNR and FQNEAQ (reference sequence). The CDR3 region is CASSLPQEETQYF. The CDR3 coding sequence is TGTGCCAGCAGCTTACCACAGGAAGAGACCCAGTACTTC.

J is TRBJ2-1 and V is TRBV7-8; D unresolved. The CDR3 runs to 12 residues. Germline CDR1 is SGHVS and CDR2 is FQNEAQ. Deletions cut 1 base from V and 10 bases from J, with 8 bases between. CDR3 nucleotide sequence: TGTGCCAGCAGCTTAGGGGCCCGGGAGCAGTTCTTC. It translates to CASSLGAREQFF.

This clonotype was observed a few times. This chain uses TRBV28 with TRBJ2-3, with D tentatively TRBD1 or TRBD2 (5 bases each). This CDR3 has 15 residues. Germline V CDR1 and CDR2: MDHEN, SYDVKM. Trimming cost V 3 bases and J 6 bases, with 16 bases left between them. The CDR3 region has the DNA TGTGCCAGCAGTTTTCGTTCGGGGCTTTCGGATACGCAGTATTTT. It codes for CASSFRSGLSDTQYF.

This clonotype was seen a handful of times. The chain links TRBV10-2 to TRBJ2-6; D assignment may be TRBD1 or TRBD2 (5 bases each). The germline CDR1 and CDR2 sequences are WSHSY and SAAADI. Trimming left V 8 bases short and J 2 bases short, with 13 bases between. CDR3 size: 15 residues. CDR3 in DNA: TGCGCCAGCCTTGGGGGATTCCCTGGGGCCAACGTCCTGACTTTC. Its protein is CASLGGFPGANVLTF.

This clonotype came up many times. V usage is TRBV6-5 and J usage is TRBJ1-4, with D tentatively TRBD1 (6 bases). The germline V and J ends were trimmed by 7 bases and 7 bases, with 10 bases remaining between them. The CDR3 is made up of 12 amino acids. Germline loops: CDR1 MNHEY, CDR2 SVGAGI. CDR3 DNA: TGTGCCAGCAAGGGGGATAGTGAAAAACTGTTTTTT. It codes for CASKGDSEKLFF.

The chain is built from TRBV7-8 and TRBJ2-7, with a possible D match to TRBD2 (6 bases). V dropped 3 bases and J dropped 9 bases, with 15 bases sitting between them. This CDR3 comprises 13 residues. Germline V gene lookup returns CDR1 SGHVS and CDR2 FQNEAQ. CDR3 bases: TGTGCCAGCAGCTTCAGTCCCCAGGGAGGGCAGTACTTC. Translating gives CASSFSPQGGQYF. Drawing the rest from reference TRBV7-8 and TRBJ2-7, the complete variable domain is GAGVSQSPRYKVAKRGQDVALRCDPISGHVSLFWYQQALGQGPEFLTYFQNEAQLDKSGLPSDRFFAERPEGSVSTLKIQRTQQEDSAVYLCASSFSPQGGQYFGPGTRLTVT.

This clonotype has only a few counts. The V call is TRBV11-3, the J call TRBJ2-2, with D perhaps matching TRBD2 (5 bases). CDR3 size: 12 residues. Germline CDR1 and CDR2: SGHNT and YENEEA. Trimming took 5 bases from V and 5 from J, leaving 6 bases between them. Written as DNA, the CDR3 is TGTGCCAGCAGCGGGGAGACCGGGGAGCTGTTTTTT. It is translated as CASSGETGELFF.

The J gene is TRBJ2-1, the V gene TRBV5-1; D may correspond to TRBD1 or TRBD2 (5 bases each). Germline assignment: CDR1 SGHRS and CDR2 YFSETQ. The ends were cut back, 2 bases at V and 8 bases at J, with 14 bases in the middle. This CDR3 has 14 residues. The CDR3 protein is CASSFRRGEDEQFF. In DNA, the CDR3 is TGCGCCAGCAGCTTCCGTAGAGGGGAAGATGAGCAGTTCTTC.

This clonotype was recorded a few times. J is TRBJ2-1 and V is TRBV5-1; TRBD2 agrees at 9 bases. V gave up 4 bases and J gave up 5 bases; unmatched junction bases: 7. Germline CDR1 is SGHRS and CDR2 is YFSETQ. The CDR3 covers 15 residues. The chain's CDR3 is CASSLLAGFHNEQFF. In nucleotides, the CDR3 is TGCGCCAGCAGCCTGCTAGCGGGGTTCCACAATGAGCAGTTCTTC.

DNA of the CDR3: TGCGCCAGCAGTGAGTCGCTAACTAGCGGGAGTTACAATGAGCAGTTCTTC. Residues: CASSESLTSGSYNEQFF. The chain uses TRBV10-2 and TRBJ2-1; 11 bases match TRBD2. The CDR3 runs 17 residues. V lost 0 bases to trimming and J lost 4 bases; unmatched junction nucleotides: 5. Looked up from germline, CDR1 is WSHSY and CDR2 is SAAADI.

The chain recombines TRBV3-2 with TRBJ2-3; no DNA check was done on the table's D call, TRBD1. TRBV3-2 is tagged as a pseudogene. This CDR3 spans 14 amino acids. This CDR3 reads CASSQRAGSDTQYF. The CDR3 DNA follows: TGTGCCAGCAGCCAACGGGCAGGGTCAGATACGCAGTATTTT.

This clonotype has a handful of counts. The rearrangement links TRBV5-5 to TRBJ1-5; D unclear. There are 16 residues in the CDR3. Germline values: CDR1 SGHKS, CDR2 YYEKEE (reference sequence). V was cut by 0 bases and J by 3 bases, with 13 bases left in between. The CDR3 DNA reads TGTGCCAGCAGCTTGGACGTCCACCCCTCCAATCAGCCCCAGCATTTT. Translated: CASSLDVHPSNQPQHF.

This clonotype was found many times. The rearrangement links TRBV28 to TRBJ2-7; tentatively, D is TRBD2 (7 bases). V gave up 7 bases and J gave up 3 bases, with 19 bases separating them. The germline CDR1 and CDR2 sequences are MDHEN and SYDVKM. The CDR3 runs to 15 residues. CDR3 sequence reads: CASTGGELGGYEQYF. The CDR3 nucleotides are TGTGCCAGCACGGGGGGCGAATTGGGAGGCTACGAGCAGTACTTC.